This T cell receptor (beta chain) originates from a study of T-cell memory formation after mild COVID-19 (dated by TCRdb to the early 2020s). Looking at the study overall: TCR sequence clusters from the two donors were found to be largely donor specific. The cohort was made up of two young adult volunteers, one female and one male, who were previously healthy. T-cell clones expanding and contracting after mild COVID-19 in two donors were tracked by longitudinal TCRalpha and TCRbeta repertoire sequencing.

As for this clonotype: Its antigen target is currently unknown. The sample holds no much larger clone one base away, and base qualities are not on file.

Ficoll-Paque density gradient centrifugation was the method used to isolate PBMCs. General study outcomes and caveats: SARS-CoV-2 specificity was not confirmed for the second-wave clones peaking on day 37. Some responding clones were found in pre-infection memory, which suggests that pre-existing cross-reactive memory T cells took part in the SARS-CoV-2 response. The study included only a couple of mild cases, and larger cohorts that include severe cases with pre-infection samples were judged to be necessary. Clones contracting from day 15 to 85 had balanced CD4/CD8 phenotypes, while a second wave expanding from day 15 to 37 was biased towards CD4+. Contracting CD4+ clones turned up mainly in the CM and EM memory subsets, whereas EMRA was where CD8+ clones were enriched.

From the germline V gene (reference sequence), CDR1 is DFQATT and CDR2 is SNEGSKA. The CDR3 holds 18 amino acids from the cysteine to the phenylalanine. Left in the record is the CDR3 DNA by itself, 54 bases read in frame from the first base. V has 0 bases trimmed and J has 0 bases trimmed; junction bases matching no gene number 8. The reads were generated on an Illumina NovaSeq 6000. cDNA libraries for TCRalpha and TCRbeta were prepared by 5'RACE using constant-segment primers, with sample barcodes and unique molecular identifiers added. Trizol reagent was used to extract RNA from every sample. Library amplification was performed in two PCR steps, and a second sample barcode and Illumina TruSeq adapters were introduced in the second step. The libraries were sequenced on an Illumina NovaSeq using 2 x 150 bp paired-end reads. The paper's processing steps were these. Reads were demultiplexed and collapsed into UMI-guided consensus sequences with migec v1.2.7. Using mixcr v2.1.11, the UMI consensuses were aligned to TRA and TRB V and J templates and assembled into clonotypes. Clonotypes were classified as expanded or contracted when called significant by both edgeR and NoisET, with noise models trained on biological replicates. For edgeR calls, a false discovery rate-adjusted p below 0.01 and a log2 fold-change threshold of 1 were applied. As an exploratory analysis of dynamics, PCA with hierarchical clustering was applied to max-normalized trajectories of the 1000 most abundant clonotypes. Separately sequenced CD4+ and CD8+ repertoires were used to assign a CD4 or CD8 phenotype to each responding clone. TCRdb reprocessed the public reads (quality trimming at Q25 with fastp, clone calling with MiXCR) and kept in-frame beta chains. A single entry per CDR3 protein holds the most common genes and DNA from its merged rows. The V and J calls come from TCRdb's annotation, not from the publication. This sample gives about 140,000 distinct CDR3 sequences in total; more than 13% of them show up just once. About 30% of the sample is held by the ten biggest clonotypes.

The specimen sequenced was PBMCs or a T cell subset sorted from them (not recorded which). Here the chain combines TRBV20-1 and TRBJ2-6; 7 central bases correspond to TRBD2. This receptor was obtained from an adult woman who had mild COVID-19 (a few samples of this study predate the infection). The sample titles of this study are shuffled in the database, so cell type and time point are left out; the donor was told from shared clones. The sequenced DNA: TGCAGTGCTAGAGATGGGGGGGACTGGAGCTCTGGGGCCAACGTCCTGACTTTC. This encodes CSARDGGDWSSGANVLTF.